Presented here are 6 T cell receptor beta chains from one specimen sequenced in a study of identical twins. TCRdb re-derived calls from the 5' RACE reads in MiXCR, one entry per CDR3 protein. The sample includes some 270,000 distinct CDR3 sequences, about 9% of them seen just once. Another study also made use of these data, one on yellow fever vaccine responses in identical twins.

The sample consisted of CD8+ T cells sorted from blood. Receptors originate from a woman aged 18-29 years in good health.

This rearrangement joins TRBV4-3 to TRBJ2-1, with 8 bases aligning to TRBD2. CDR1 is LGHNA and CDR2 is YSLEER in the germline V gene. Unmatched junction bases numbered 8, after V lost 4 bases and J lost 0 bases. This CDR3 spans 17 amino acids. CDR3: CASSREYSGSSYNEQFF. The CDR3 DNA reads as TGCGCCAGCAGCCGAGAGTACAGCGGGAGCTCCTACAATGAGCAGTTCTTC.

The genes are TRBV7-9 and TRBJ2-1; a weak D match, TRBD1 (5 bases). Trimming took 8 bases from V and 10 from J, leaving 12 bases between them. Germline V lookup: CDR1 SEHNR, CDR2 FQNEAQ (reference sequence). This CDR3 spans 11 amino acids. The CDR3 loop is CASAQGQEQFF. CDR3 nucleotide sequence: TGTGCCAGCGCCCAGGGTCAGGAGCAGTTCTTC.

The chain has TRBV7-2 and TRBJ2-1; D gene uncertain. The CDR3 sequence is 15 residues long. V lost 5 bases to trimming and J lost 9 bases, with 20 bases between them. The germline V gene encodes CDR1 SGHTA and CDR2 FQGNSA. This chain's CDR3 is CASSPTTGEWGEQFF. The CDR3 coding sequence is TGTGCCAGCAGCCCGACGACTGGAGAGTGGGGTGAGCAGTTCTTC.

This clonotype was observed a few times. The chain uses TRBV27 and TRBJ2-1; 7 bases align to TRBD1. There are 14 residues in the CDR3. Germline V lookup: CDR1 MNHEY, CDR2 SMNVEV (reference sequence). V shed 8 bases and J 0 bases; nucleotides not matched to a gene: 4. Here the CDR3 reads CASAGTDSYNEQFF. The CDR3 nucleotides read TGTGCCAGCGCTGGGACAGACTCCTACAATGAGCAGTTCTTC.

This clonotype came up a few times. The CDR3 is CASSPGPSGTDTQYF. In nucleotides, the CDR3 is TGTGCCAGCAGCCCCGGACCGTCTGGCACAGATACGCAGTATTTT. V and J are TRBV9 and TRBJ2-3; D unresolved. V lost 4 bases to trimming and J lost 1 base, with 13 bases between them. The CDR3 is 15 amino acids. Looked up from germline, CDR1 is SGDLS and CDR2 is YYNGEE.

This clonotype came up many times. CDR3 loop: CASSPTGANTEAFF. The CDR3 DNA is TGTGCCAGCAGCCCGACAGGGGCGAACACTGAAGCTTTCTTT. J is TRBJ1-1 and V is TRBV7-3, with 8 positions matching TRBD1. Trimming removed 5 bases from V and 1 base from J; junction bases left unmatched: 3. There are 14 residues in the CDR3. Looked up from germline, CDR1 is SGHTA and CDR2 is FQGTGA. Filled out from reference TRBV7-3 and TRBJ1-1, the complete variable domain reads GAGVSQTPSNKVTEKGKYVELRCDPISGHTALYWYRQSLGQGPEFLIYFQGTGAADDSGLPNDRFFAVRPEGSVSTLKIQRTERGDSAVYLCASSPTGANTEAFFGQGTRLTVV.